Sequencing of this T cell receptor (beta chain) was carried out in a study of T-cell memory formation after mild COVID-19. Whole-study results and caveats: Most CD4+ clones that shrank were in CM and EM, while CD8+ ones turned up in EMRA.

cDNA libraries for TCR alpha and TCR beta, carrying sample barcodes and UMIs, came from 5'RACE with constant-segment primers. Via MiXCR, TCRdb re-called the 5' RACE reads, giving one row per CDR3 protein. The sample holds 100,000 to 140,000 distinct CDR3 sequences, about an eighth seen once. This clonotype showed up many times. The antigen is not known. Trimming removed 4 bases from V and 1 base from J; junction bases left unmatched: 4. Germline-derived CDR1 and CDR2 are SGHRS and YFSETQ. This CDR3 is built from 16 residues. This sequence joins TRBV5-1 and TRBJ1-5, with 11 bases fitting TRBD1. Sample: PBMCs or a T cell subset sorted from them (not recorded which). The sequence derives from a man aged 18 to 30 who had mild COVID-19 (a few samples of this study predate the infection). Cell type and time point are not known. Written as DNA, the CDR3 is TGCGCCAGCAGCCCAGGGACAGGGGGGAGCAATCAGCCCCAGCATTTT. Translating gives CASSPGTGGSNQPQHF.